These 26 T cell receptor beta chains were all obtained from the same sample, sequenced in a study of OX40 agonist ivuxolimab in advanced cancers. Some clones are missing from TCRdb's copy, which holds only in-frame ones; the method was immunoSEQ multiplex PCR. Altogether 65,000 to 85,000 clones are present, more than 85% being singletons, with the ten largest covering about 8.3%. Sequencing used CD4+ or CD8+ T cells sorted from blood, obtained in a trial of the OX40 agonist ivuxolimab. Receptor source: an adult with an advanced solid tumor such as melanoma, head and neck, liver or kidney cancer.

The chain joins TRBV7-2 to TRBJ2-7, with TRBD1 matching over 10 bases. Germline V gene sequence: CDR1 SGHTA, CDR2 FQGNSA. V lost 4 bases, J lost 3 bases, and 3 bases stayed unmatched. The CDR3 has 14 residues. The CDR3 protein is CASSSWDRGYEQYF. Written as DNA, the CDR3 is TGTGCCAGCAGCTCCTGGGACAGGGGCTACGAGCAGTACTTC.

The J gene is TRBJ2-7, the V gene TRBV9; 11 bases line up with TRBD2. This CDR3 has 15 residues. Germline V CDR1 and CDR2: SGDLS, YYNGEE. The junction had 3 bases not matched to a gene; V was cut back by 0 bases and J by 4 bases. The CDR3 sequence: CASSVGASGGYEQYF. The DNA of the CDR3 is TGTGCCAGCAGCGTAGGGGCTAGCGGGGGGTACGAGCAGTACTTC.

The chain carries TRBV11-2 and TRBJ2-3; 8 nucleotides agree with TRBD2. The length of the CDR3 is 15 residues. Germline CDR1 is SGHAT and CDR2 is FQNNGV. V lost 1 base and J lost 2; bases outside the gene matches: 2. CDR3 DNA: TGTGCCAGCAGCTTAGGAGCGGGGGACACAGATACGCAGTATTTT. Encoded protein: CASSLGAGDTDTQYF.

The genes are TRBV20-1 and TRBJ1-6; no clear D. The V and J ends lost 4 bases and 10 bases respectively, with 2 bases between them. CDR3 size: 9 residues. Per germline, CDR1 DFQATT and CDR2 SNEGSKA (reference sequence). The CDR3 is CSATSPLHF. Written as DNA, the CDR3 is TGCAGTGCTACGTCACCCCTCCACTTT.

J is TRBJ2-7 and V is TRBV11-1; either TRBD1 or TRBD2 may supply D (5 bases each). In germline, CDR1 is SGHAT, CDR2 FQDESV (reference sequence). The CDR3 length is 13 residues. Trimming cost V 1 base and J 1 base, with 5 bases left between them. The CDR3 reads CASSLGGSYEQYF. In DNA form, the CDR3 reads TGTGCCAGCAGCTTAGGGGGGTCCTACGAGCAGTACTTC.

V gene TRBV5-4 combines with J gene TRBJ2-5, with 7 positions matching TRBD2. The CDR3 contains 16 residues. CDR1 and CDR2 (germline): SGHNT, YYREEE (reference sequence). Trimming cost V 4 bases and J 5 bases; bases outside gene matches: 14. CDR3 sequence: CASSPSPTSPPETQYF. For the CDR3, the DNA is TGTGCCAGCAGCCCATCTCCGACTAGCCCTCCGGAGACCCAGTACTTC.

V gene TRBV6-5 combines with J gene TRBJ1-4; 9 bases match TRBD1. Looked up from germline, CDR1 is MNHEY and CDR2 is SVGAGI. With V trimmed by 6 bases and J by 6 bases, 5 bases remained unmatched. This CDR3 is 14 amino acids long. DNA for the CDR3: TGTGCCAGCAGGCCGGGACAGGGAGATGAAAAACTGTTTTTT. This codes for CASRPGQGDEKLFF.

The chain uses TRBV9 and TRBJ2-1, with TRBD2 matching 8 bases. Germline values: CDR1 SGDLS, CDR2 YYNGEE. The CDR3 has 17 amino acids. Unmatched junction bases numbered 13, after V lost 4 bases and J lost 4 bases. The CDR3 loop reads CASSTNTAGGLYNEQFF. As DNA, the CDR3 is TGTGCCAGCAGCACTAATACGGCGGGGGGACTTTACAATGAGCAGTTCTTC.

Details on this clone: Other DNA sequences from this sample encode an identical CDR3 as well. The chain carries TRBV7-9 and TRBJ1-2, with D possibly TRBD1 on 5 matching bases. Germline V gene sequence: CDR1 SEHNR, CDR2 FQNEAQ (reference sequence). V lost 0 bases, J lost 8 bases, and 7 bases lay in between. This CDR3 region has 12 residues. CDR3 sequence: CASSLAGDGYTF. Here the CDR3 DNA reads TGTGCCAGCAGCTTAGCAGGGGACGGCTACACCTTC.

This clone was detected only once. For the CDR3, the DNA is TGTGCCAGCAGGTCGGGGGCGCCCTACAATGAGCAGTTCTTC. Its protein product is CASRSGAPYNEQFF. The rearrangement joins TRBV7-9 to TRBJ2-1, with D perhaps TRBD1 or TRBD2 (6 bases each). Germline CDR1 and CDR2: SEHNR and FQNEAQ (reference sequence). V was shortened by 6 bases and J by 2 bases, with 11 bases between the two germline ends. The CDR3 is made up of 14 amino acids.

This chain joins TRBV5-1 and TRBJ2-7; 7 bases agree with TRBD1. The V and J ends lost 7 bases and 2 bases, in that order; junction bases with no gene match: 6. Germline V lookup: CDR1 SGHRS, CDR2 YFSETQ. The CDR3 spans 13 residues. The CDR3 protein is CASGWTGPYEQYF. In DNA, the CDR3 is TGCGCCAGCGGTTGGACAGGCCCCTACGAGCAGTACTTC.

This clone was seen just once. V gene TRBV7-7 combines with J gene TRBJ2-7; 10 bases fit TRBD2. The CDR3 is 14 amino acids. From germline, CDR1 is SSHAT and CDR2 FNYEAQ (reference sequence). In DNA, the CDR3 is TGTGCTAGCGTAGGGGGGGGACTAGCGCGCGAGCAGTACTTC. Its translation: CASVGGGLAREQYF.

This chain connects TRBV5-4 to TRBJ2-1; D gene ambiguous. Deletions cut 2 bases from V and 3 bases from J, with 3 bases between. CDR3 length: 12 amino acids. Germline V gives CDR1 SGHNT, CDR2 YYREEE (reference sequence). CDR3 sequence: CASSFGYNEQFF. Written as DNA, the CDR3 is TGTGCCAGCAGCTTTGGCTACAATGAGCAGTTCTTC. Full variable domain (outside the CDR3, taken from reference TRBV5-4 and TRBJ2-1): ETGVTQSPTHLIKTRGQQVTLRCSSQSGHNTVSWYQQALGQGPQFIFQYYREEENGRGNFPPRFSGLQFPNYSSELNVNALELDDSALYLCASSFGYNEQFFGPGTRLTVL.

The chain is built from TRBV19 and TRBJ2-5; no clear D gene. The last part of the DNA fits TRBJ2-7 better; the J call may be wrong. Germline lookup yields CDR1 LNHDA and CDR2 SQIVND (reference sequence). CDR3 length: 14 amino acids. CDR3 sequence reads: CASRTQTPSYEQYF. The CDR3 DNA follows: TGTGCCAGTAGAACGCAGACCCCCTCCTACGAGCAGTACTTC.

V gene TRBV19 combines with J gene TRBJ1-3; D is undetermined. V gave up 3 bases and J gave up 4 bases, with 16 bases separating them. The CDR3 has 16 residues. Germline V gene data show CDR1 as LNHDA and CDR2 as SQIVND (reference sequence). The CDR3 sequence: CASSIPGHPGGNTIYF. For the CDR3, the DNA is TGTGCCAGTAGTATCCCAGGTCATCCAGGAGGAAACACCATATATTTT.

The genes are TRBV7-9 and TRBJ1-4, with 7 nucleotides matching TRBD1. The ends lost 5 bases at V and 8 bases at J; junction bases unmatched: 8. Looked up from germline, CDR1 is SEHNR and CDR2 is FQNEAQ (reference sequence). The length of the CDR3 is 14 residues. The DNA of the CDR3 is TGTGCCAGCAGCCCTACAGGGGCTCAGGAAAAACTGTTTTTT. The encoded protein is CASSPTGAQEKLFF. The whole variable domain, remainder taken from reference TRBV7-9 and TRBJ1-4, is DTGVSQNPRHKITKRGQNVTFRCDPISEHNRLYWYRQTLGQGPEFLTYFQNEAQLEKSRLLSDRFSAERPKGSFSTLEIQRTEQGDSAMYLCASSPTGAQEKLFFGSGTQLSVL.

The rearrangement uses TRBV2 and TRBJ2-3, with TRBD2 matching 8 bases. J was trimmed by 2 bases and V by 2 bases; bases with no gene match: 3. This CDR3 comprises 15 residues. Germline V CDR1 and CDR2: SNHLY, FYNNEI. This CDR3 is CASSEQRGYTDTQYF. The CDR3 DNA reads TGTGCCAGCAGTGAACAGCGGGGGTACACAGATACGCAGTATTTT.

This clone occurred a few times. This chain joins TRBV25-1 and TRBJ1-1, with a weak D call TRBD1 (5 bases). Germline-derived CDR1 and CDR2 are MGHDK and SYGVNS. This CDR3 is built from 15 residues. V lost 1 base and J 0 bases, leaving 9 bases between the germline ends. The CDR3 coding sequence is TGTGCCAGCAGTGAATGGAGGGGCCTGAACACTGAAGCTTTCTTT. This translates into CASSEWRGLNTEAFF.

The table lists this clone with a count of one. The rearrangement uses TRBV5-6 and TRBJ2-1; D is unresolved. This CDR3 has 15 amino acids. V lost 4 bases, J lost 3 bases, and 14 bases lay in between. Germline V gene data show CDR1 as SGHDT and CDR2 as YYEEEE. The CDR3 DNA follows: TGTGCCAGCAGCCAAATGGGATGGAACTACAATGAGCAGTTCTTC. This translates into CASSQMGWNYNEQFF.

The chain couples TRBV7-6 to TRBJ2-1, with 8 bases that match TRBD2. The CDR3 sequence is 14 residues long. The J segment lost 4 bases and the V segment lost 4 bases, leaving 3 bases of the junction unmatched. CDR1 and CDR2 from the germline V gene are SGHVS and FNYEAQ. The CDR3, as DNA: TGTGCCAGCAGCTCCTCGGGGGGGTACAATGAGCAGTTCTTC. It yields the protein CASSSSGGYNEQFF. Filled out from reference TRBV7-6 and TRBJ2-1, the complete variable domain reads GAGVSQSPRYKVTKRGQDVALRCDPISGHVSLYWYRQALGQGPEFLTYFNYEAQQDKSGLPNDRFSAERPEGSISTLTIQRTEQRDSAMYRCASSSSGGYNEQFFGPGTRLTVL.

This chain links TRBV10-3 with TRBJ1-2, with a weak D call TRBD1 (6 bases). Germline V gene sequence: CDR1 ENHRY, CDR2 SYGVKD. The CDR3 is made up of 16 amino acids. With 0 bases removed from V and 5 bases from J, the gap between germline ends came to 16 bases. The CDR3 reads CAISESGQPLPYGYTF. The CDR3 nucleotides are TGTGCCATCAGTGAGTCCGGACAGCCTCTACCATATGGCTACACCTTC.

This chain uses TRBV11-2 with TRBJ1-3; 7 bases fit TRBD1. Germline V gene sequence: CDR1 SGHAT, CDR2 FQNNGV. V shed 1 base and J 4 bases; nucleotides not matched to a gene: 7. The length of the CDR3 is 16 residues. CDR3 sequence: CASSLALQGGGNTIYF. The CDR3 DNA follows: TGTGCCAGCAGCTTAGCCCTGCAGGGGGGGGGAAACACCATATATTTT. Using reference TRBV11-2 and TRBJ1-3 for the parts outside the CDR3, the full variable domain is EAGVAQSPRYKIIEKRQSVAFWCNPISGHATLYWYQQILGQGPKLLIQFQNNGVVDDSQLPKDRFSAERLKGVDSTLKIQPAKLEDSAVYLCASSLALQGGGNTIYFGEGSWLTVV.

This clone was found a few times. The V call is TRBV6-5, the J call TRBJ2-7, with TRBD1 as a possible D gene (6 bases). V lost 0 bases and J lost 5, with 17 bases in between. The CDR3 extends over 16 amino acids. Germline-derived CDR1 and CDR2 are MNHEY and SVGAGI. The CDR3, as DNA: TGTGCCAGCAGTTACTCAACAGGGCCGCTGGTCCACGAGCAGTACTTC. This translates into CASSYSTGPLVHEQYF.

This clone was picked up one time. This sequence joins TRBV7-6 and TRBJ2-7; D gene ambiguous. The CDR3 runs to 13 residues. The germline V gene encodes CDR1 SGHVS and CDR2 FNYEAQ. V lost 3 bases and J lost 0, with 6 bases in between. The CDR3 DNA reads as TGTGCCAGCAGCTTCCGTCTCTCCTACGAGCAGTACTTC. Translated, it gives CASSFRLSYEQYF.

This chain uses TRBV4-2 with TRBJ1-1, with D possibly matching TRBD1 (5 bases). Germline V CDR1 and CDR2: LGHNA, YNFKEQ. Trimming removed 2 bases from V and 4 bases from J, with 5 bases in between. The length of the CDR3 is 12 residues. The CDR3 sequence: CASSQQGTEAFF. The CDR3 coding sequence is TGTGCCAGCAGCCAACAGGGCACTGAAGCTTTCTTT.

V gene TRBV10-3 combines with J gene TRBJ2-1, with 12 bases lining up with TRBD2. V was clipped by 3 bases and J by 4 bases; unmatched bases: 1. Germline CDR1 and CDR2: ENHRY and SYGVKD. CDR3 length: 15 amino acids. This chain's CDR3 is CAISDLAGGYNEQFF. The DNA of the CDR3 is TGTGCCATCAGTGATCTAGCGGGGGGGTACAATGAGCAGTTCTTC.